The subject of this entry is one TCR beta chain. The junction shows a germline mismatch at one end, possibly a read error. These data belong to a study of T cells in Graves' hyperthyroidism and ophthalmopathy. Exclusion followed for patients with uncontrolled infection, other autoimmune disease, pregnancy or lactation. Together with thyroid ultrasound, orbital computed tomography, serum thyroxine and TRAb, clinical symptoms were used for diagnoses. The investigators amplified TCR beta CDR3 regions from RNA transcripts. First-round RT-PCR targeting the TCR CDR3 was performed with the HTBI primer set. MiXCR, applied by TCRdb to the multiplex PCR reads, yields one record per CDR3 protein. The data hold 700,000 to 850,000 distinct CDR3 sequences, with 35% observed a single time. The CDR3 runs 13 residues. Per the germline V gene, CDR1 is MNHEY and CDR2 is SMNVEV (reference sequence).

This chain links TRBV27 with TRBJ1-1; no reliable D call. Material: blood. This clonotype originated in a woman between 40 and 55 years old with Graves' hyperthyroidism. The DNA of the CDR3 is TGTGCCAGCAGTATATCCCTGAACACTGAAGCTTTCTTT. Translation: CASSISLNTEAFF.